These T cell receptor beta chains were read from a single sample in a study of blood T cell repertoires in COVID-19. The protocol was immunoSEQ multiplex PCR, while the TCRdb copy is restricted to in-frame clones and leaves out a portion. The table records roughly 200,000 clones, 65% to 85% of them present only once. Sequenced input: peripheral blood. The receptors derive from a man aged 50 to 60 with active or convalescent COVID-19. Each CDR3 is given with its conserved first and last residue. Fields, in order: J gene, clone size, V gene, D gene, CDR3 protein, CDR3 DNA. The D gene is left open where the match is weak. Clone size is stated in some rows and not others, as once, few, many or a class when expanded.

J gene: TRBJ2-1; clone size: -; V gene: TRBV11-3; D gene: TRBD2; CDR3 protein: CASSRGTSTQDEQFF; CDR3 DNA: TGTGCCAGCAGCCGAGGGACTAGTACCCAGGATGAGCAGTTCTTC
J gene: TRBJ1-4; clone size: once; V gene: TRBV30; D gene: -; CDR3 protein: CAWSARRGGVEKLFF; CDR3 DNA: TGTGCCTGGAGTGCACGAAGGGGTGGGGTGGAAAAACTGTTTTTT
J gene: TRBJ2-1; clone size: -; V gene: TRBV7-2; D gene: -; CDR3 protein: CASSLGSGRGHYNEQFF; CDR3 DNA: TGTGCCAGCAGCTTAGGATCGGGGCGGGGCCACTACAATGAGCAGTTCTTC
J gene: TRBJ1-2; clone size: -; V gene: TRBV7-8; D gene: TRBD1; CDR3 protein: CASSLGDSGPYGYTF; CDR3 DNA: TGTGCCAGCAGCTTGGGGGACAGCGGCCCCTATGGCTACACCTTC
J gene: TRBJ2-7; clone size: -; V gene: TRBV5-4; D gene: TRBD1; CDR3 protein: CASSNPGQGVYEQYF; CDR3 DNA: TGTGCCAGCAGCAATCCGGGACAGGGCGTCTACGAGCAGTACTTC
J gene: TRBJ1-2; clone size: -; V gene: TRBV20-1; D gene: -; CDR3 protein: CSASPTGLGGGYTF; CDR3 DNA: TGCAGTGCTAGTCCAACCGGGCTGGGGGGTGGCTACACCTTC
J gene: TRBJ2-3; clone size: once; V gene: TRBV5-1; D gene: -; CDR3 protein: CASSLRQDSTDTQYF; CDR3 DNA: TGCGCCAGCAGCCTCCGACAGGACAGCACAGATACGCAGTATTTT
J gene: TRBJ1-3; clone size: -; V gene: TRBV6-5; D gene: -; CDR3 protein: CASSSGPSGNTIYF; CDR3 DNA: TGTGCCAGCAGTAGTGGCCCCTCTGGAAACACCATATATTTT
J gene: TRBJ1-5; clone size: -; V gene: TRBV6-5; D gene: TRBD1; CDR3 protein: CASRRTGGSNQPQHF; CDR3 DNA: TGTGCCAGCAGACGAACAGGGGGAAGCAATCAGCCCCAGCATTTT
J gene: TRBJ1-1; clone size: -; V gene: TRBV5-1; D gene: -; CDR3 protein: CASSLAGGLGTEAFF; CDR3 DNA: TGCGCCAGCAGCTTGGCCGGGGGGCTTGGGACTGAAGCTTTCTTT
J gene: TRBJ1-3; clone size: -; V gene: TRBV5-3; D gene: -; CDR3 protein: CARSRTFGNTIYF; CDR3 DNA: TGTGCCAGAAGCAGGACATTTGGAAACACCATATATTTT
J gene: TRBJ2-7; clone size: -; V gene: TRBV19; D gene: TRBD1; CDR3 protein: CASSTSGGEQYF; CDR3 DNA: TGTGCCAGTAGTACCTCAGGGGGAGAGCAGTACTTC
J gene: TRBJ1-2; clone size: -; V gene: TRBV3-1/TRBV3-2; D gene: TRBD1; CDR3 protein: CASSQDRTGSYGYTF; CDR3 DNA: TGTGCCAGCAGCCAAGATAGGACAGGGTCGTATGGCTACACCTTC
J gene: TRBJ2-3; clone size: -; V gene: TRBV7-8; D gene: -; CDR3 protein: CASSLILSTDTQYF; CDR3 DNA: TGTGCCAGCAGCTTAATCCTGAGCACAGATACGCAGTATTTT
J gene: TRBJ1-2; clone size: -; V gene: TRBV7-2; D gene: -; CDR3 protein: CASSSGARYGYTF; CDR3 DNA: TGTGCCAGCAGTAGCGGGGCTCGGTATGGCTACACCTTC
J gene: TRBJ1-2; clone size: -; V gene: TRBV7-2; D gene: TRBD1; CDR3 protein: CASSEGQGAFSGYTF; CDR3 DNA: TGTGCCAGCAGCGAAGGACAGGGGGCTTTTAGTGGCTACACCTTC
J gene: TRBJ1-1; clone size: -; V gene: TRBV9; D gene: TRBD1; CDR3 protein: CASSLQGALTEAFF; CDR3 DNA: TGTGCCAGCAGCTTACAGGGGGCGCTTACTGAAGCTTTCTTT
J gene: TRBJ2-3; clone size: -; V gene: TRBV29-1; D gene: -; CDR3 protein: CSVRIGGGTDTQYF; CDR3 DNA: TGCAGCGTTCGAATAGGGGGGGGCACAGATACGCAGTATTTT
J gene: TRBJ2-2; clone size: -; V gene: TRBV5-1; D gene: -; CDR3 protein: CASSSPRGSTGELFF; CDR3 DNA: TGCGCCAGCAGCTCACCTAGAGGGAGCACCGGGGAGCTGTTTTTT
J gene: TRBJ2-7; clone size: once; V gene: TRBV5-1; D gene: TRBD1; CDR3 protein: CASSSRTGGYEQYF; CDR3 DNA: TGCGCCAGCAGCTCTAGGACAGGGGGGTACGAGCAGTACTTC
J gene: TRBJ2-1; clone size: -; V gene: TRBV5-6; D gene: TRBD2; CDR3 protein: CASSSFAGGFYNEQFF; CDR3 DNA: TGTGCCAGCAGCTCGTTCGCGGGGGGGTTCTACAATGAGCAGTTCTTC
J gene: TRBJ1-1; clone size: -; V gene: TRBV20-1; D gene: TRBD1; CDR3 protein: CSASVSWTGDTEAFF; CDR3 DNA: TGCAGTGCTAGTGTGTCCTGGACAGGGGACACTGAAGCTTTCTTT
J gene: TRBJ2-3; clone size: -; V gene: TRBV7-9; D gene: -; CDR3 protein: CASSLEGRGTDTQYF; CDR3 DNA: TGTGCCAGCAGCCTCGAGGGCAGGGGTACAGATACGCAGTATTTT
J gene: TRBJ2-3; clone size: -; V gene: TRBV6-1; D gene: TRBD1; CDR3 protein: CASSEASGGTRTDTQYF; CDR3 DNA: TGTGCCAGCAGTGAAGCATCAGGGGGTACACGCACAGATACGCAGTATTTT
J gene: TRBJ2-1; clone size: -; V gene: TRBV29-1; D gene: TRBD2; CDR3 protein: CSVEERTREDNEQFF; CDR3 DNA: TGCAGCGTTGAAGAGCGGACTAGGGAAGACAATGAGCAGTTCTTC
J gene: TRBJ2-2; clone size: many; V gene: TRBV6-5; D gene: TRBD2; CDR3 protein: CASSFLAGVTGELFF; CDR3 DNA: TGTGCCAGCAGTTTTCTAGCGGGCGTCACCGGGGAGCTGTTTTTT
J gene: TRBJ2-5; clone size: -; V gene: TRBV5-1; D gene: -; CDR3 protein: CASSPWGVETQYF; CDR3 DNA: TGCGCCAGCAGCCCCTGGGGGGTAGAGACCCAGTACTTC
J gene: TRBJ1-6; clone size: -; V gene: TRBV19; D gene: TRBD1; CDR3 protein: CASSKNRDRGGSPLHF; CDR3 DNA: TGTGCCAGTAGTAAAAACCGGGACAGGGGTGGTTCACCCCTCCACTTT
J gene: TRBJ2-5; clone size: -; V gene: TRBV7-9; D gene: TRBD2; CDR3 protein: CASSFEAGGRETQYF; CDR3 DNA: TGTGCCAGCAGCTTTGAGGCGGGGGGGCGTGAGACCCAGTACTTC
J gene: TRBJ1-2; clone size: -; V gene: TRBV9; D gene: TRBD1; CDR3 protein: CASSVVQGDYGYTF; CDR3 DNA: TGTGCCAGCAGCGTAGTACAGGGGGACTATGGCTACACCTTC
J gene: TRBJ1-1; clone size: -; V gene: TRBV5-6; D gene: -; CDR3 protein: CASSLAGGGRTEAFF; CDR3 DNA: TGTGCCAGCAGCTTGGCCGGCGGTGGGAGGACTGAAGCTTTCTTT
J gene: TRBJ1-2; clone size: -; V gene: TRBV5-8; D gene: -; CDR3 protein: CASSFRQYGYTF; CDR3 DNA: TGTGCCAGCAGCTTTCGACAATATGGCTACACCTTC
J gene: TRBJ2-1; clone size: once; V gene: TRBV2; D gene: -; CDR3 protein: CASSETASSYNEQFF; CDR3 DNA: TGTGCCAGCAGTGAGACGGCTAGCTCCTACAATGAGCAGTTCTTC
J gene: TRBJ1-2; clone size: once; V gene: TRBV30; D gene: TRBD1; CDR3 protein: CAWSVHRGSYGYTF; CDR3 DNA: TGTGCCTGGAGTGTACACAGGGGAAGCTATGGCTACACCTTC
J gene: TRBJ1-2; clone size: -; V gene: TRBV4-2; D gene: TRBD1; CDR3 protein: CASSHPQGDQGYTF; CDR3 DNA: TGTGCCAGCAGCCACCCACAGGGGGATCAAGGCTACACCTTC
J gene: TRBJ1-6; clone size: few; V gene: TRBV19; D gene: -; CDR3 protein: CASCASPGDSPLHF; CDR3 DNA: TGTGCCAGTTGCGCCAGTCCGGGGGATTCACCCCTCCACTTT
J gene: TRBJ1-5; clone size: -; V gene: TRBV18; D gene: -; CDR3 protein: CASSPLAGINQPQHF; CDR3 DNA: TGTGCCAGCTCACCGCTTGCAGGCATCAATCAGCCCCAGCATTTT
J gene: TRBJ2-2; clone size: -; V gene: TRBV3-1/TRBV3-2; D gene: -; CDR3 protein: CASSQVPTNTGELFF; CDR3 DNA: TGTGCCAGCAGCCAAGTCCCCACGAACACCGGGGAGCTGTTTTTT
J gene: TRBJ2-7; clone size: few; V gene: TRBV6-1; D gene: -; CDR3 protein: CASSEGAGQIYYEQYF; CDR3 DNA: TGTGCCAGCAGTGAGGGGGCGGGACAGATATACTACGAGCAGTACTTC
J gene: TRBJ1-1; clone size: -; V gene: TRBV30; D gene: -; CDR3 protein: CAWSVQIRQGLEAFF; CDR3 DNA: TGTGCCTGGAGTGTACAAATCAGGCAGGGGCTAGAAGCTTTCTTT
J gene: TRBJ1-1; clone size: few; V gene: TRBV15; D gene: -; CDR3 protein: CATSRLGGRANTEAFF; CDR3 DNA: TGTGCCACCAGCAGGCTCGGGGGAAGGGCGAACACTGAAGCTTTCTTT
J gene: TRBJ2-3; clone size: -; V gene: TRBV7-2; D gene: TRBD1; CDR3 protein: CASSLTGLGTDTQYF; CDR3 DNA: TGTGCCAGCAGCTTGACAGGGTTGGGAACAGATACGCAGTATTTT
J gene: TRBJ1-1; clone size: -; V gene: TRBV25-1; D gene: TRBD1; CDR3 protein: CASSEYTGGGGEAFF; CDR3 DNA: TGTGCCAGCAGTGAATACACAGGGGGAGGGGGTGAAGCTTTCTTT
J gene: TRBJ1-1; clone size: -; V gene: TRBV19; D gene: TRBD1; CDR3 protein: CASSEQGTTEAFF; CDR3 DNA: TGTGCCAGTAGCGAACAGGGGACCACTGAAGCTTTCTTT
J gene: TRBJ2-1; clone size: -; V gene: TRBV3-1/TRBV3-2; D gene: TRBD2; CDR3 protein: CASSPAGTSASEQFF; CDR3 DNA: TGTGCCAGCAGTCCAGCCGGGACTAGCGCGTCTGAGCAGTTCTTC
J gene: TRBJ1-2; clone size: -; V gene: TRBV10-1; D gene: TRBD1; CDR3 protein: CASSETEDRAGGYTF; CDR3 DNA: TGCGCCAGCAGTGAGACCGAAGACAGGGCGGGAGGCTACACCTTC
J gene: TRBJ2-3; clone size: once; V gene: TRBV7-2; D gene: TRBD2; CDR3 protein: CASRPSGGPDTQYF; CDR3 DNA: TGTGCCAGCAGGCCTAGCGGGGGGCCAGATACGCAGTATTTT
J gene: TRBJ2-7; clone size: many; V gene: TRBV12-5; D gene: TRBD1; CDR3 protein: CASGLRTGPYEQYF; CDR3 DNA: TGTGCTAGTGGTTTACGGACAGGACCCTACGAGCAGTACTTC
J gene: TRBJ1-1; clone size: -; V gene: TRBV5-5; D gene: -; CDR3 protein: CASSLAIYSTEAFF; CDR3 DNA: TGTGCCAGCAGCTTGGCCATTTATAGCACTGAAGCTTTCTTT
J gene: TRBJ1-4; clone size: -; V gene: TRBV30; D gene: TRBD1; CDR3 protein: CAWSQGGQNEKLFF; CDR3 DNA: TGTGCCTGGAGCCAGGGGGGACAGAATGAAAAACTGTTTTTT
J gene: TRBJ1-6; clone size: -; V gene: TRBV6-5; D gene: -; CDR3 protein: CASRPTNNSPLHF; CDR3 DNA: TGTGCCAGCAGGCCCACAAATAATTCACCCCTCCACTTT
J gene: TRBJ1-2; clone size: once; V gene: TRBV2; D gene: TRBD1; CDR3 protein: CASNEGRGQGDHGYTF; CDR3 DNA: TGTGCCAGCAACGAGGGCAGGGGACAGGGTGACCATGGCTACACCTTC
J gene: TRBJ2-1; clone size: -; V gene: TRBV7-3; D gene: -; CDR3 protein: CASSRGSESYNEQFF; CDR3 DNA: TGTGCCAGCAGCAGAGGATCCGAGTCCTACAATGAGCAGTTCTTC
J gene: TRBJ2-7; clone size: -; V gene: TRBV7-2; D gene: TRBD1; CDR3 protein: CASRISGTGGFEQYF; CDR3 DNA: TGTGCCAGCAGAATTTCCGGGACAGGGGGCTTCGAGCAGTACTTC
J gene: TRBJ2-7; clone size: -; V gene: TRBV30; D gene: TRBD1; CDR3 protein: CACYLTGGPYEQYF; CDR3 DNA: TGTGCCTGCTACCTGACAGGGGGTCCCTACGAGCAGTACTTC
J gene: TRBJ2-5; clone size: -; V gene: TRBV3-1/TRBV3-2; D gene: -; CDR3 protein: CASSQGGGRETQYF; CDR3 DNA: TGTGCCAGCAGCCAAGGGGGGGGGCGAGAGACCCAGTACTTC
J gene: TRBJ2-5; clone size: -; V gene: TRBV5-1; D gene: TRBD2; CDR3 protein: CASSLRLAGAGETQYF; CDR3 DNA: TGCGCCAGCAGCTTACGACTAGCGGGGGCCGGAGAGACCCAGTACTTC
J gene: TRBJ2-5; clone size: -; V gene: TRBV5-4; D gene: TRBD1; CDR3 protein: CASSLQGARETQYF; CDR3 DNA: TGTGCCAGCAGCTTACAGGGGGCAAGAGAGACCCAGTACTTC